This T cell receptor beta chain was obtained from a study of blood T cell repertoires in COVID-19. The overall study: From T cells, B-cell-depleted T cells, or PBMCs came the material, which was cDNA or gDNA.

The V segment lost 5 bases and the J segment 1 base; nucleotides outside the gene matches: 10. Germline-derived CDR1 and CDR2 are LGHDT and YNNKEL (reference sequence). CDR3 length equals 17 residues. Participants spanned ages about 18 to 95 years and resided in about two dozen US areas. Donors were grouped by their self-reported clinical history. How the authors handled the data: From reference gene primer amplification, estimates of nucleated cell counts were derived. Using immunoSEQ multiplex PCR, the repertoire was profiled, and TCRdb retains in-frame clones only, with some absent. That table supplies the V and J calls and clone size; D and trimming were determined from the DNA. In the table there are about 200,000 clones, about 90% of which are singletons.

This sequence was found in a woman aged 25-40 years with acute COVID-19. Material: PBMCs or T cells enriched from blood (not recorded which). The rearrangement links TRBV3-1 (or the pseudogene TRBV3-2) to TRBJ1-2; TRBD1 aligns across 10 bases. For the CDR3, the DNA is TGTGCCAGCAGCACGTACCGGACAGGGGGGAATAACTATGGCTACACCTTC. Translating it yields CASSTYRTGGNNYGYTF.